This T cell receptor beta chain was observed in a study of cytomegalovirus exposure and HLA in healthy donors. In regard to this clone: Its antigen is not known.

60 Vbeta and 13 Jbeta primers were used in PCR. The repertoire was sequenced with immunoSEQ multiplex PCR; TCRdb's copy has only in-frame clones and lacks some. The sample records under 200,000 clones, roughly 70% being singletons. The trim removed 5 bases at V and 6 bases at J, leaving 6 bases unmatched. CDR3 size: 14 residues. CDR1 is MRHNA, CDR2 SNTAGT, per germline. The study's findings and limits: The classifier reportedly diagnosed cytomegalovirus status with high sensitivity and specificity.

Sequenced input: PBMCs. The chain links TRBV6-4 to TRBJ1-2; 10 bases line up with TRBD1. This sequence originates from a woman between 45 and 65 years old in good health and CMV-seropositive. CDR3 nucleotide sequence: TGTGCCAGCAGTCCTACCGGGACAGGGGATGGCTACACCTTC. This encodes CASSPTGTGDGYTF.